The entry below gives a single T cell receptor (beta chain) sequence along with its context. What it binds is not known. The data were obtained in a study of PD-1 blockade in classical Hodgkin lymphoma. The study, taken as a whole, reports: It was among complete responders that baseline diversity resembled that of newly diagnosed patients. Exclusion removed patients who began nivolumab under 1 year after ASCT. Reports indicated that newly diagnosed patients had lower baseline TCR diversity than healthy donors did.

With no exception, relapse followed autologous stem cell transplantation in all patients, and brentuximab vedotin exposure varied. V lost 5 bases, J lost 4 bases, and 5 bases stayed unmatched. Germline CDR1 MNHEY, CDR2 SMNVEV (reference sequence). The length of the CDR3 is 13 residues. Generated by immunoSEQ multiplex PCR, the TCRdb table keeps only in-frame clones and is missing some. Of fewer than 25,000 clones in the sample, 80% to 90% were seen once. The TCR originated in a human donor with classical Hodgkin lymphoma. The specimen comprised peripheral blood mononuclear cells (PBMCs), sampled before the second cycle of nivolumab. The J gene is TRBJ2-7, the V gene TRBV27; 7 bases agree with TRBD1. CDR3 bases: TGTGCCAGCAGTATCCTACAGGGGTACGAGCAGTACTTC. It is translated as CASSILQGYEQYF.